This T cell receptor beta chain stems from a study of untreated major depressive disorder. As to this clone: What it recognizes is unknown.

TCRdb's table, derived via immunoSEQ multiplex PCR, lists solely in-frame clones and lacks some. The table shows about 21,000 clones, with approximately 92% occurring only once. Each depressed patient was matched pairwise with a non-depressed control on sex, age, current smoking status and body mass index. Around 95% CD4+ purity was typical by flow cytometry. This CDR3 has 13 amino acids. Germline lookup yields CDR1 MNHEY and CDR2 SVGAGI. The germline V and J ends were trimmed by 0 bases and 8 bases, with 10 bases remaining between them. Overall study results and limits: Compared with controls, depressed patients showed more TRBV05-01 (Vbeta 5.1) usage in CD4+ T cells.

The clonotype originates from a man aged 25-40 years in good health. Source material: CD4+ T cells from PBMCs. V usage is TRBV6-5 and J usage is TRBJ1-2; maybe TRBD1 (6 bases). CDR3 sequence: CASSYSRGAGYTF. CDR3 sequence (DNA): TGTGCCAGCAGTTACTCGAGGGGGGCGGGCTACACCTTC.